This TCR beta chain was documented in a study of T-cell memory formation after mild COVID-19. Study-wide findings and caveats: From day 15 to 85, contracting clones were balanced between CD4 and CD8, whereas later expanders leaned toward CD4+. Second-wave clones peaking on day 37 lacked confirmed SARS-CoV-2 specificity. The pre-infection memory compartment contained some responding clones, suggesting cross-reactive memory joined.

The ends were cut back, 2 bases at V and 9 bases at J, with 11 bases in the middle. The CDR3 consists of 13 residues. The germline CDR1 and CDR2 sequences are KGHSH and LQKENI. With constant-segment primers, 5'RACE yielded cDNA libraries of TCR alpha and TCR beta that carried sample barcodes and UMIs. One entry per CDR3 protein, called by TCRdb with MiXCR from the 5' RACE reads. The sample includes around 470,000 distinct CDR3 sequences, roughly 20% seen only once; the top ten take 7.5% to 10%. This clonotype was observed a handful of times. Its antigen is not known. Sequences were obtained from PBMCs or a T cell subset sorted from them (not recorded which). The rearrangement joins TRBV18 to TRBJ1-5; D is unresolved. The TCR originated in an adult woman who had mild COVID-19 (a few samples of this study predate the infection). Cell type and time point are not known. The chain's CDR3 is CASSPDQSTPQHF. CDR3 sequence (DNA): TGTGCCAGCTCACCAGACCAATCTACGCCCCAGCATTTT. Combining the CDR3 with reference TRBV18 and TRBJ1-5 gives the whole variable domain NAGVMQNPRHLVRRRGQEARLRCSPMKGHSHVYWYRQLPEEGLKFMVYLQKENIIDESGMPKERFSAEFPKEGPSILRIQQVVRGDSAAYFCASSPDQSTPQHFGDGTRLSIL.